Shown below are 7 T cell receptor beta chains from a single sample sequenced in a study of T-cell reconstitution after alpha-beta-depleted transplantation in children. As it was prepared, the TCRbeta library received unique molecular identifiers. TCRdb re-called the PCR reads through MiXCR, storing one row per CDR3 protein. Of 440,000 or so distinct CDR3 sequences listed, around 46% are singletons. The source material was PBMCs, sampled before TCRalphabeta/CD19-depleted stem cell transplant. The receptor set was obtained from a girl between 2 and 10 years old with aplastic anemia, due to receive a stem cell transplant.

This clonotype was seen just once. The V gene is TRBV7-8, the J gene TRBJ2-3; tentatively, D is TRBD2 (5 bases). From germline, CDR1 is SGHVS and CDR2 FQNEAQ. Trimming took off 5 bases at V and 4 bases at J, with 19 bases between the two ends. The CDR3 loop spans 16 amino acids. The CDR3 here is CASSPRERAVSDTQYF. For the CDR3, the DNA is TGTGCCAGCAGCCCGCGTGAGAGGGCCGTATCAGATACGCAGTATTTT.

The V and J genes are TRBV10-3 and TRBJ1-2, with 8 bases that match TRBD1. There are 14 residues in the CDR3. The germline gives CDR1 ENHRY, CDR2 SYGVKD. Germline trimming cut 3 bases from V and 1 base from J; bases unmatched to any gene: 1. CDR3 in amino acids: CAISEGQGNYGYTF. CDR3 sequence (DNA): TGTGCCATCAGTGAAGGACAGGGTAACTATGGCTACACCTTC.

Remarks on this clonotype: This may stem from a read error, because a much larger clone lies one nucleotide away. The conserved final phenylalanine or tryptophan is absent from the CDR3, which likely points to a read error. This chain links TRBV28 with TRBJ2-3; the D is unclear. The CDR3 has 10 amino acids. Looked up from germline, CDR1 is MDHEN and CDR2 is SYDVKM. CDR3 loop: CVPCTDTQYY. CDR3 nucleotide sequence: TGTGTCCCGTGCACAGATACGCAGTATTAT.

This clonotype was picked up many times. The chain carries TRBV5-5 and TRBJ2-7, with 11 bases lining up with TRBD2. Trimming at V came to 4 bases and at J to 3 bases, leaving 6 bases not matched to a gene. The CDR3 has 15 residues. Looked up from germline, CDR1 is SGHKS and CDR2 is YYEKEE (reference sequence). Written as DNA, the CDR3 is TGTGCCAGCAGCACGGGACTAGCGGATTTCTACGAGCAGTACTTC. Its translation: CASSTGLADFYEQYF.

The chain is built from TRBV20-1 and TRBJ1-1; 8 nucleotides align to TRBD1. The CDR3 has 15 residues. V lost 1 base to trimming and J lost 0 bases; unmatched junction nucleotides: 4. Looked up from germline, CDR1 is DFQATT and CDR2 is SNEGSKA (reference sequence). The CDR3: CSARGTGSMNTEAFF. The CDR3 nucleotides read TGCAGTGCTAGAGGGACAGGGTCTATGAACACTGAAGCTTTCTTT.

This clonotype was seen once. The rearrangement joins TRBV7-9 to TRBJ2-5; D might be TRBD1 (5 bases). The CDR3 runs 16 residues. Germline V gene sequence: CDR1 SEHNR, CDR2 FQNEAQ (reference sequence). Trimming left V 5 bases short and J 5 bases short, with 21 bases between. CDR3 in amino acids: CASSIPNAGIVETQYF. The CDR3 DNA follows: TGTGCCAGCAGCATACCAAATGCAGGGATTGTGGAGACCCAGTACTTC.

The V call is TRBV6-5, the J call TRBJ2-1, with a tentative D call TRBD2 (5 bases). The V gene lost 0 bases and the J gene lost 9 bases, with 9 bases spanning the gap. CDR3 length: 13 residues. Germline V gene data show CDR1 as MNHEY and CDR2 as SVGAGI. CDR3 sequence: CASSYSMGAEQFF. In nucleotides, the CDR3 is TGTGCCAGCAGTTACTCGATGGGAGCTGAGCAGTTCTTC.